The clone carrying this T cell receptor beta chain was found once. One base away lies a much larger clone, so this may be a sequencing read error. These data come from a study of T cells in Graves' hyperthyroidism and ophthalmopathy. Each patient was aged 18 to 65 and had newly diagnosed hyperthyroidism of under 2 months' duration. TCR beta CDR3 regions were amplified from RNA transcripts. The study used the HTBI primer set for a first-round RT-PCR of the TCR CDR3. TCRdb recomputed calls from the multiplex PCR reads with MiXCR, one row per CDR3 protein. The data contain around 620,000 distinct CDR3 sequences, 15% to 20% of them singletons. The CDR3 contains 15 residues. Germline CDR1 is MNHEY and CDR2 is SMNVEV (reference sequence).

What was sequenced was blood. This TCR was sampled from a woman in her thirties with Graves' hyperthyroidism. The chain has TRBV27 and TRBJ1-2, with TRBD1 matching 7 bases. Here the CDR3 DNA reads TGTGCCGGCAGTTTATCATGGGACAGCCACTATGGCTACACCTTC. Translating gives CAGSLSWDSHYGYTF.